This is a list of T cell receptor beta chains from one sample in a study of Ad26.COV2.S vaccination and SARS-CoV-2 variants. The data were produced by immunoSEQ multiplex PCR, yet TCRdb's version contains in-frame clones alone and is incomplete. Among hundreds of thousands of clones listed, 85% to 90% were seen once. The sample in question was peripheral blood, obtained in a trial of Ad26.COV2.S vaccine versus placebo. All receptors come from a person between 18 and 59 years old who received the Ad26.COV2.S COVID-19 vaccine or a placebo. CDR3s leave out the opening cysteine and the closing phenylalanine or tryptophan. A D gene is named only where the DNA matches it firmly.

d_gene | j_gene | v_gene | CDR3aa
NA | TRBJ1-2 | TRBV2 | ASRERDGNYGYT
TRBD1 | TRBJ1-5 | TRBV19 | ASRGTGHFGNQPQH
TRBD1 | TRBJ2-7 | TRBV7-8 | ASSSAGTGAYEQY
TRBD1 | TRBJ2-5 | TRBV2 | ASSVDRVRETQY
NA | TRBJ2-2 | TRBV7-9 | ASSLAQGTTNTGELF
TRBD1 | TRBJ2-7 | TRBV27 | ASSGLGQGMVGGSYEQY
TRBD1 | TRBJ2-3 | TRBV12-5 | ASGRDRDTQY
NA | TRBJ2-7 | TRBV7-9 | ASSPKMGRTQIYEQY
NA | TRBJ2-7 | TRBV12-3/TRBV12-4 | ASGITSEQY
TRBD2 | TRBJ2-2 | TRBV12-3/TRBV12-4 | ASSGSRDGELF
TRBD1 | TRBJ1-1 | TRBV5-6 | ASKQGMNTEAF
NA | TRBJ1-3 | TRBV9 | ASSVDNGNSGNTIY
NA | TRBJ1-2 | TRBV2 | ASTWALGNGYT
NA | TRBJ1-3 | TRBV4-1 | ASSQGQNAGNTIY
TRBD2 | TRBJ2-3 | TRBV6-1 | ASSEGLAGGRTDTQY
TRBD1 | TRBJ1-2 | TRBV5-1 | ASSLSSVDRDGYGYT
TRBD2 | TRBJ2-2 | TRBV4-1 | ASSQEGVAGGYTGELF
NA | TRBJ1-5 | TRBV5-6 | ASSSLRGTQPQH